This T cell receptor beta chain was identified in a study of PD-1 blockade in classical Hodgkin lymphoma. Study summary: A 3 mg/kg intravenous dose of nivolumab was received by patients every 2 weeks. Findings and limits, study-wide: When nivolumab was started under 1 year after ASCT, patients were excluded. Baseline diversity was lower in partial responders and progressors than complete responders.

Time point reported: cycle 4 day 1 (C4D1), after more than five weeks of nivolumab. After autologous stem cell transplantation all patients relapsed, and prior brentuximab vedotin exposure differed between cohorts. Purification of CD4+ T cells from thawed PBMCs was performed via magnetic negative selection. The patients, who had relapsed/refractory classical Hodgkin lymphoma, achieved best responses of complete response, partial response or progressive disease. Some clones are missing from TCRdb's copy, which holds only in-frame ones; the method was immunoSEQ multiplex PCR. The table records tens of thousands of clones, around three quarters of them present only once. CDR1 is SGHVS and CDR2 is FQNEAQ in the germline V gene. Trimming cost V 5 bases and J 1 base, with 11 bases left between them. This CDR3 comprises 14 residues. This clone was seen a handful of times. Its specificity is not known.

The material was CD4+ T cells from blood, obtained before the fourth cycle of nivolumab. This chain joins TRBV7-8 and TRBJ1-1; unclear D gene. The sequence came from a human donor with classical Hodgkin lymphoma. CDR3 region: CASSVMTGNTEAFF. The CDR3 bases are TGTGCCAGCAGCGTGATGACGGGGAACACTGAAGCTTTCTTT.